This is a list of T cell receptor beta chains from one sample in a study of early stage breast cancer tumors. The assay was immunoSEQ multiplex PCR, and TCRdb's table has in-frame clones only and misses some. The table includes around 78,000 clones, more than 60% detected once. Sequencing was done on a sample of blood. These receptors originate from a person aged 55 to 75 with breast cancer. CDR3s include the opening cysteine and the closing phenylalanine or tryptophan. The order of the fields is J gene, clone size, V gene, D gene, CDR3 DNA, CDR3 protein. The D gene is left open where the match is weak. Rows may omit the clone size; those that give it use once, few, many or a size class.

J gene: TRBJ2-3; clone size: NA; V gene: TRBV7-2; D gene: NA; CDR3 DNA: TGTGCCAGCAGCTTCGGAGGGGATGGCACAGATACGCAGTATTTT; CDR3 protein: CASSFGGDGTDTQYF
J gene: TRBJ2-2; clone size: NA; V gene: TRBV2; D gene: NA; CDR3 DNA: TGTGCCAGCAGTGAAACTAGGCCCGGGGAGCTGTTTTTT; CDR3 protein: CASSETRPGELFF
J gene: TRBJ2-3; clone size: NA; V gene: TRBV5-1; D gene: NA; CDR3 DNA: TGCGCCAGCAGCTTGACAAGACCAGATACGCAGTATTTT; CDR3 protein: CASSLTRPDTQYF
J gene: TRBJ2-5; clone size: NA; V gene: TRBV4-2; D gene: TRBD2; CDR3 DNA: TGTGCCAGCAGCCAGGGGACTAGCGGGCAAGAGACCCAGTACTTC; CDR3 protein: CASSQGTSGQETQYF
J gene: TRBJ1-2; clone size: NA; V gene: TRBV5-4; D gene: NA; CDR3 DNA: TGTGCCAGCAGCTTGGGAGGGTCAGGGGTGAGTGGCGGCTACACCTTC; CDR3 protein: CASSLGGSGVSGGYTF
J gene: TRBJ1-2; clone size: NA; V gene: TRBV7-2; D gene: NA; CDR3 DNA: TGTGCCAGCAGCCCCGCTCTGAGGTTTGGCTACACCTTC; CDR3 protein: CASSPALRFGYTF
J gene: TRBJ2-1; clone size: NA; V gene: TRBV12-2; D gene: NA; CDR3 DNA: TGTGCAAGTCGCTTAGGCCCTAGCGGGGACCGCAATGAGCAGTTCTTC; CDR3 protein: CASRLGPSGDRNEQFF
J gene: TRBJ2-7; clone size: NA; V gene: TRBV18; D gene: NA; CDR3 DNA: TGTGCCAGCTCATTACAGGGAGTACACGAGCAGTACTTC; CDR3 protein: CASSLQGVHEQYF
J gene: TRBJ2-2; clone size: NA; V gene: TRBV2; D gene: NA; CDR3 DNA: TGTGCCAGCAGTGAACATCAGGCCGGCACCGGGGAGCTGTTTTTT; CDR3 protein: CASSEHQAGTGELFF
J gene: TRBJ1-2; clone size: NA; V gene: TRBV25-1; D gene: TRBD1; CDR3 DNA: TGTGCCAGCATGGGACAGGGCAACTATGGCTACACCTTC; CDR3 protein: CASMGQGNYGYTF
J gene: TRBJ1-1; clone size: NA; V gene: TRBV19; D gene: TRBD1; CDR3 DNA: TGTGCCAGTAGTGTTTCATCCGGGACAGGGCCTGAAGCTTTCTTT; CDR3 protein: CASSVSSGTGPEAFF
J gene: TRBJ1-6; clone size: few; V gene: TRBV30; D gene: TRBD1; CDR3 DNA: TGTGCCTGGAGTGCGGGACAGGGAGACTCACCCCTCCACTTT; CDR3 protein: CAWSAGQGDSPLHF
J gene: TRBJ1-6; clone size: NA; V gene: TRBV9; D gene: NA; CDR3 DNA: NA; CDR3 protein: CASSVGPGQGGSPLHF
J gene: TRBJ2-7; clone size: NA; V gene: TRBV20-1; D gene: NA; CDR3 DNA: TGCAGTGCTAGAGCGGGATACGAGCAGTACTTC; CDR3 protein: CSARAGYEQYF
J gene: TRBJ1-4; clone size: NA; V gene: TRBV6-6; D gene: NA; CDR3 DNA: TGTGCCAGCAGTTACTTTGGGGTCAAAGTTGAAAAACTGTTTTTT; CDR3 protein: CASSYFGVKVEKLFF
J gene: TRBJ1-2; clone size: NA; V gene: TRBV14; D gene: TRBD1; CDR3 DNA: TGTGCCAGCAGCCAGGGACAGGGATATGGCTACACCTTC; CDR3 protein: CASSQGQGYGYTF
J gene: TRBJ2-3; clone size: NA; V gene: TRBV4-1; D gene: NA; CDR3 DNA: TGCGCCAGCAGCCAAGTATCCAGCACAGATACGCAGTATTTT; CDR3 protein: CASSQVSSTDTQYF
J gene: TRBJ2-3; clone size: NA; V gene: TRBV5-4; D gene: NA; CDR3 DNA: TGTGCCAGCAGCCTACGGACTGGTTCGAGCACAGATACGCAGTATTTT; CDR3 protein: CASSLRTGSSTDTQYF
J gene: TRBJ1-6; clone size: NA; V gene: TRBV7-2; D gene: TRBD1; CDR3 DNA: TGTGCCAGCAGCCCCCAGGGACAGGGAGGAAGTTCACCCCTCCACTTT; CDR3 protein: CASSPQGQGGSSPLHF
J gene: TRBJ2-5; clone size: NA; V gene: TRBV6-1; D gene: TRBD2; CDR3 DNA: TGTGCCAGCAGTCTCCTAGCGGGGGGCCAAGAGACCCAGTACTTC; CDR3 protein: CASSLLAGGQETQYF
J gene: TRBJ1-5; clone size: NA; V gene: TRBV10-2; D gene: NA; CDR3 DNA: TGCGCCAGCAGGGACTGGATAAGCAATCAGCCCCAGCATTTT; CDR3 protein: CASRDWISNQPQHF
J gene: TRBJ2-1; clone size: NA; V gene: TRBV11-3; D gene: TRBD2; CDR3 DNA: TGTGCCAGCAGCCTCGTGGGCCTAGCGGGAGGGCGTGGTGAGCAGTTCTTC; CDR3 protein: CASSLVGLAGGRGEQFF
J gene: TRBJ2-3; clone size: NA; V gene: TRBV5-4; D gene: TRBD2; CDR3 DNA: TGTGCCAGCAGCTCCGGGGTTGGCGGGGGGGCGGCAGATACGCAGTATTTT; CDR3 protein: CASSSGVGGGAADTQYF
J gene: TRBJ2-2; clone size: once; V gene: TRBV6-5; D gene: TRBD1; CDR3 DNA: TGTGCCAGCAGTTTATTTGGGACAGGGGGCGAACTGTTTTTT; CDR3 protein: CASSLFGTGGELFF
J gene: TRBJ2-3; clone size: NA; V gene: TRBV2; D gene: TRBD1; CDR3 DNA: TGTGCCAGCAGTACGGACAGGGCAACAGATACGCAGTATTTT; CDR3 protein: CASSTDRATDTQYF
J gene: TRBJ1-2; clone size: NA; V gene: TRBV15; D gene: NA; CDR3 DNA: TGTGCCACCAGCAGAGATAGAGGGAGATCAGGCTACACCTTC; CDR3 protein: CATSRDRGRSGYTF
J gene: TRBJ2-1; clone size: NA; V gene: TRBV14; D gene: NA; CDR3 DNA: TGTGCCAGCAGCCAAGTAGAAAGGAGCTCCTACAATGAGCAGTTCTTC; CDR3 protein: CASSQVERSSYNEQFF
J gene: TRBJ2-2; clone size: NA; V gene: TRBV18; D gene: NA; CDR3 DNA: TGTGCCAGCTCACCACCGGGGCTTCCGGGACACACCGGGGAGCTGTTTTTT; CDR3 protein: CASSPPGLPGHTGELFF
J gene: TRBJ1-2; clone size: NA; V gene: TRBV5-4; D gene: NA; CDR3 DNA: TGTGCCAGCAGCTTGGATAGGGGCTTTTATGGCTACACCTTC; CDR3 protein: CASSLDRGFYGYTF
J gene: TRBJ2-7; clone size: few; V gene: TRBV18; D gene: TRBD2; CDR3 DNA: TGTGCCAGCTCACCGGGCGGGAGCGTATACGAGCAGTACTTC; CDR3 protein: CASSPGGSVYEQYF
J gene: TRBJ2-3; clone size: NA; V gene: TRBV10-3; D gene: NA; CDR3 DNA: TGTGCCATCAGTGAATTCGGGACTCAGGCAGATACGCAGTATTTT; CDR3 protein: CAISEFGTQADTQYF
J gene: TRBJ2-4; clone size: NA; V gene: TRBV28; D gene: NA; CDR3 DNA: TGTGCCAGCAACCCAGGGGAGTTGGCCTCCAAAAACATTCAGTACTTC; CDR3 protein: CASNPGELASKNIQYF
J gene: TRBJ2-1; clone size: few; V gene: TRBV5-4; D gene: NA; CDR3 DNA: TGTGCCAGCAGCTCTCAGGAAAGTGAGCAGTTCTTC; CDR3 protein: CASSSQESEQFF
J gene: TRBJ1-3; clone size: NA; V gene: TRBV10-3; D gene: NA; CDR3 DNA: TGTGCCATCAGTGAGTCGTCAGGGCTTTTAGGTGGAAACACCATATATTTT; CDR3 protein: CAISESSGLLGGNTIYF
J gene: TRBJ2-3; clone size: NA; V gene: TRBV11-2; D gene: NA; CDR3 DNA: TGTGCCAGCAGCTTAGGCCCTAGCACAGATACGCAGTATTTT; CDR3 protein: CASSLGPSTDTQYF
J gene: TRBJ1-6; clone size: few; V gene: TRBV2; D gene: NA; CDR3 DNA: TGTGCCAGCAGTGAGGGTCCAGGGAGGATTAATTCACCCCTCCACTTT; CDR3 protein: CASSEGPGRINSPLHF
J gene: TRBJ2-3; clone size: NA; V gene: TRBV29-1; D gene: NA; CDR3 DNA: TGCAGCGCTACCCCCAGGGCAGATACGCAGTATTTT; CDR3 protein: CSATPRADTQYF
J gene: TRBJ1-6; clone size: NA; V gene: TRBV15; D gene: NA; CDR3 DNA: TGTGCCACCAGCAGAGATTTTGTATGGGCGACGTGGGAACAGGGTATGGGGAATTCACCCCTCCACTTT; CDR3 protein: CATSRDFVWATWEQGMGNSPLHF
J gene: TRBJ2-7; clone size: few; V gene: TRBV4-1; D gene: TRBD2; CDR3 DNA: TGCGCCAGCAGCCTAAGTCTAGCGGGAGGGGACGAGCAGTACTTC; CDR3 protein: CASSLSLAGGDEQYF
J gene: TRBJ2-7; clone size: NA; V gene: TRBV6-5; D gene: NA; CDR3 DNA: TGTTCCATCCGGGATTCTGCCTACGAGCAGTACTTC; CDR3 protein: CSIRDSAYEQYF
J gene: TRBJ1-6; clone size: few; V gene: TRBV5-1; D gene: NA; CDR3 DNA: TGCGCCAGCGCCCCGCAGGGAGGGAGTTCACCCCTCCACTTT; CDR3 protein: CASAPQGGSSPLHF
J gene: TRBJ2-3; clone size: NA; V gene: TRBV6-1; D gene: TRBD1; CDR3 DNA: TGTGCCAGCAGTGAAATACAGGGGTGGAGCACAGATACGCAGTATTTT; CDR3 protein: CASSEIQGWSTDTQYF
J gene: TRBJ2-7; clone size: few; V gene: TRBV29-1; D gene: TRBD2; CDR3 DNA: TGCAGCGTCCTTGGGGGGGAGCGGTTCAGCTCCTACGAGCAGTACTTC; CDR3 protein: CSVLGGERFSSYEQYF
J gene: TRBJ1-4; clone size: once; V gene: TRBV10-2; D gene: NA; CDR3 DNA: TGCGCCAGCAGTGGGAGGAGGGGGGGCGAAAAACTGTTTTTT; CDR3 protein: CASSGRRGGEKLFF
J gene: TRBJ2-3; clone size: NA; V gene: TRBV27; D gene: TRBD2; CDR3 DNA: TGTGCCAGCAGTTTAACCCCGCTACTAGCGGGGGGTTCGGATACGCAGTATTTT; CDR3 protein: CASSLTPLLAGGSDTQYF
J gene: TRBJ1-6; clone size: few; V gene: TRBV19; D gene: TRBD1; CDR3 DNA: TGTGCCAGCAGAGGAGACAGGGGACGAAATTCACCCCTCCACTTT; CDR3 protein: CASRGDRGRNSPLHF
J gene: TRBJ2-1; clone size: NA; V gene: TRBV7-2; D gene: TRBD2; CDR3 DNA: TGTGCCAGCAGCCCCTGGACTAGCACCTCCTACAATGAGCAGTTCTTC; CDR3 protein: CASSPWTSTSYNEQFF
J gene: TRBJ2-5; clone size: NA; V gene: TRBV11-1; D gene: NA; CDR3 DNA: TGTGCCAGCAGCTTGGACAGACCCACGGAGACCCAGTACTTC; CDR3 protein: CASSLDRPTETQYF
J gene: TRBJ1-1; clone size: NA; V gene: TRBV7-3; D gene: TRBD1; CDR3 DNA: TGTGCCAGCAGCTTAAGTGGAGCAGGGGGAACTGAAGCTTTCTTT; CDR3 protein: CASSLSGAGGTEAFF